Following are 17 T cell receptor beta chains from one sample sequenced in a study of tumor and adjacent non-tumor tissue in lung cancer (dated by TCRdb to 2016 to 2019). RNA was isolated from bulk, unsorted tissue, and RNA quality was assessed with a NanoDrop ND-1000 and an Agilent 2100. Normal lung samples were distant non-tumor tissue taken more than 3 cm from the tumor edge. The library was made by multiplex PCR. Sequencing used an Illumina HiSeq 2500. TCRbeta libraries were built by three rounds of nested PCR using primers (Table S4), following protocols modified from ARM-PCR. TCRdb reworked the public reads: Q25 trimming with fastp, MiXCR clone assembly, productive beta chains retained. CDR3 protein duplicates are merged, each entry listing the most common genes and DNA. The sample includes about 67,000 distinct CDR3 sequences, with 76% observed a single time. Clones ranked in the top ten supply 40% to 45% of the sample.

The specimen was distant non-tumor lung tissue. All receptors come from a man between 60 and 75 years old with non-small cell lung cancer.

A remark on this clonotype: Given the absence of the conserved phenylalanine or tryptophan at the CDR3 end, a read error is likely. The CDR3 DNA sequence: TGCAGCGTAGGACTCAACGGAAGGGAGCAGTACCTC. This gives the protein CSVGLNGREQYL. This chain joins TRBV29-1 and TRBJ2-7, with D maybe TRBD2 (5 bases). Deletions cut 6 bases from V and 7 bases from J, with 16 bases between. The CDR3 extends over 12 amino acids. Germline loops: CDR1 SQVTM, CDR2 ANQGSEA.

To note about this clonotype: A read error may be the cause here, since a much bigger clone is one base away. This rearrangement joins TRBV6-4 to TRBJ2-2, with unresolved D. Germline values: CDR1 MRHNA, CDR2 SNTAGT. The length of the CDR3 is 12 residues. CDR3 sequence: CTSSDNTGELFF. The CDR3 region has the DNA TGTACCAGCAGTGACAACACCGGGGAGCTGTTTTTT.

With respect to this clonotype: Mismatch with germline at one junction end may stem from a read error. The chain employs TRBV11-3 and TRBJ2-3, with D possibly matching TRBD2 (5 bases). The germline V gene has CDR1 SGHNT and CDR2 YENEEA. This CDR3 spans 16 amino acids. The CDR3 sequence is CSSSSGLAYNTDTQNF. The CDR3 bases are TGTTCCAGCAGCTCCGGGCTAGCATATAACACAGATACTCAGAATTTT.

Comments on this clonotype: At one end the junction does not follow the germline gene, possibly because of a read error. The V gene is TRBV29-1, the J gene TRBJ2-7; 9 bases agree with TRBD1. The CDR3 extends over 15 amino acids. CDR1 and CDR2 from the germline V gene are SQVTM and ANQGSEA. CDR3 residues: CSATRVGQGSHQQYF. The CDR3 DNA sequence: TGTAGCGCAACAAGGGTGGGACAGGGTTCCCACCAGCAGTACTTC.

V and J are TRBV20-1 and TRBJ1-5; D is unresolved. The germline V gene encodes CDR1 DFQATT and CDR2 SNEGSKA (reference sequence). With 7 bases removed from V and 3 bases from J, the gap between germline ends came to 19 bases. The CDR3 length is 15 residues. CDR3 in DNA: TGCAGTGTGGAAATTCCCCTCCGCAACAATCAGCCCCAGCATTTT. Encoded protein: CSVEIPLRNNQPQHF.

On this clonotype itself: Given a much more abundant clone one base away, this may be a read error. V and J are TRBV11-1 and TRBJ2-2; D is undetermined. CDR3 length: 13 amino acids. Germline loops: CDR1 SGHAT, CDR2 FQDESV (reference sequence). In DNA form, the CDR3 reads TGTGCCAGCAGCTATACTGGCACCGAGGAGCTGTTTTTT. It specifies CASSYTGTEELFF.

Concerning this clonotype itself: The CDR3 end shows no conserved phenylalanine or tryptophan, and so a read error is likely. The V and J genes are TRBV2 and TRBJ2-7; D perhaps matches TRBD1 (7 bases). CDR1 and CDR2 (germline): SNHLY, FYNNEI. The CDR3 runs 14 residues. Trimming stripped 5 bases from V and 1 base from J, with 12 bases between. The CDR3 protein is CASSKTGRSYEQYL. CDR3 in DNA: TGTGCCAGCAGTAAGACAGGGAGGTCCTACGAGCAGTACCTC.

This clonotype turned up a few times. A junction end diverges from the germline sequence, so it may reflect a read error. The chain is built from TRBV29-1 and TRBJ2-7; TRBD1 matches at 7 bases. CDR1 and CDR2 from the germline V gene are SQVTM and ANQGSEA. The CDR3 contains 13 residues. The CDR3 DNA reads TGCAGCGCAACAGGGGCTAACCCCTATGAGCAGTACTTC. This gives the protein CSATGANPYEQYF.

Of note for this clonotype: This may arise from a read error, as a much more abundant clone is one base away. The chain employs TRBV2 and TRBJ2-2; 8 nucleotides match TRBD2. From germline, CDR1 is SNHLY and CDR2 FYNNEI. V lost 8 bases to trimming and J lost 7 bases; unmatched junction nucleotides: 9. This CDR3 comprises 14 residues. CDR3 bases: TGTGCCAGCCACCCGGGACTAGTCATCGGGGAGCTGTTTTTT. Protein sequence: CASHPGLVIGELFF.

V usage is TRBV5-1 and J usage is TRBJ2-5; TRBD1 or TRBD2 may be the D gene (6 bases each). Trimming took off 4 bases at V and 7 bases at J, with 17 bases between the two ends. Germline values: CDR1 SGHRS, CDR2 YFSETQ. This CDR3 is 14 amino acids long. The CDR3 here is CASSDPRGGVTQYF. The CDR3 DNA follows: TGCGCCAGCAGCGACCCCAGGGGAGGAGTGACCCAGTACTTC.

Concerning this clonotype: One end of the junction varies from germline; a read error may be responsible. In nucleotides, the CDR3 is TGTACCATAAGTCAACTAGCGGGAGGAACAAATGAGCAGTTCTTC. Protein product: CTISQLAGGTNEQFF. The V and J genes are TRBV10-3 and TRBJ2-1; 12 nucleotides agree with TRBD2. CDR1 and CDR2 from the germline V gene are ENHRY and SYGVKD. The CDR3 sequence is 15 residues long.

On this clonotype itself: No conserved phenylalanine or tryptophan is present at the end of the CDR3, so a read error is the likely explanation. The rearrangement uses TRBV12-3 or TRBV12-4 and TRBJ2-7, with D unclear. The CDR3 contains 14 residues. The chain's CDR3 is CARSFPESSYEQYI. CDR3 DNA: TGTGCCAGGAGTTTTCCTGAGAGCTCCTACGAGCAGTACATC.

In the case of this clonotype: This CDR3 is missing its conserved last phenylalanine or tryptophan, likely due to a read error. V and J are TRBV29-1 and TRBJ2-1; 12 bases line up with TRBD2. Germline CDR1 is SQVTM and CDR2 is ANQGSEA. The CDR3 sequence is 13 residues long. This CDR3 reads CRVGLAGYNEQFV. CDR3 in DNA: TGCAGAGTGGGACTAGCGGGCTACAATGAGCAGTTCGTC.

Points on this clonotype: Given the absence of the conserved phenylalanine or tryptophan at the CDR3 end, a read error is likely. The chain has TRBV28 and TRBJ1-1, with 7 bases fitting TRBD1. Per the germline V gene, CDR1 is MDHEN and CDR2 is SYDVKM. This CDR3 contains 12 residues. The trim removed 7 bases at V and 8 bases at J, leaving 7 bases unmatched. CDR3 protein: CASNEGGREAFI. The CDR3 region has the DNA TGTGCCAGCAACGAAGGGGGCCGAGAAGCTTTCATT.

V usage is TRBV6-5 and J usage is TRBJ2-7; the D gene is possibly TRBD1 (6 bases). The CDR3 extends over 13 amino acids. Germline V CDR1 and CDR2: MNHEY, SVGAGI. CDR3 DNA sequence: TGTACCAACAGTTACCGATTGGACAGCCAGCAGTACTTC. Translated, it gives CTNSYRLDSQQYF.

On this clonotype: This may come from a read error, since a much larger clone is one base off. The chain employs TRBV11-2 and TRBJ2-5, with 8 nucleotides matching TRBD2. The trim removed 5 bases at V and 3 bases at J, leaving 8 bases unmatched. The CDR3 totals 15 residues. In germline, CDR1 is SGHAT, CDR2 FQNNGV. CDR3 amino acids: CASSLTTAGEETQYF. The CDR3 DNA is TGTGCCAGCAGCCTCACCACAGCGGGAGAAGAGACCCAGTACTTC.

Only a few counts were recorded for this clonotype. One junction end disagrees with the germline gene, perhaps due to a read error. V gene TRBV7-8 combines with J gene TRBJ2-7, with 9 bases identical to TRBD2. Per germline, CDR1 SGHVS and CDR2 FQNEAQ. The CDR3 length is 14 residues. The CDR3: CANSLGLAVDEQYF. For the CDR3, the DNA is TGTGCCAACAGCTTGGGACTAGCAGTCGACGAGCAGTACTTC.